One TCR beta chain is described in this entry. Germline values: CDR1 LGHDT, CDR2 YNNKEL (reference sequence). This CDR3 is built from 15 residues. With V trimmed by 4 bases and J by 6 bases, 4 bases remained unmatched. The data are from a study of blood T cell repertoires in COVID-19. Per the original methods: The assay estimated nucleated cells by amplifying reference gene primers. TCRdb's copy holds only in-frame clones and misses some; the assay was immunoSEQ multiplex PCR. The DNA gave D and trimming, while V, J and clone size come from that table. This table holds about 300,000 clones, roughly 86% found once.

The chain joins TRBV3-1 (or the pseudogene TRBV3-2) to TRBJ2-3, with TRBD2 matching 13 bases. The specimen sequenced was peripheral blood. The TCR was taken from a woman in her 30s with COVID-19, enrolled during active disease. The CDR3 nucleotides read TGTGCCAGCAGCCGCGGACTAGCGGGGGCGGATACGCAGTATTTT. Amino acids: CASSRGLAGADTQYF.